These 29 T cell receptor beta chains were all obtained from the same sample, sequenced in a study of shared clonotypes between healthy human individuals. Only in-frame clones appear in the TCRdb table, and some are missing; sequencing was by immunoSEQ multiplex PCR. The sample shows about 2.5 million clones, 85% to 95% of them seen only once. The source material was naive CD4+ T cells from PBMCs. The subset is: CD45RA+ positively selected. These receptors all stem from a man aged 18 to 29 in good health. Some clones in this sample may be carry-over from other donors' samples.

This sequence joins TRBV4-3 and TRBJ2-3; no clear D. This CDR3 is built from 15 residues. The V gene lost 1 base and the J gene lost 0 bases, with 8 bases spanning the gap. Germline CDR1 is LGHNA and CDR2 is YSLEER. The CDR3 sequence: CASSQGVLSTDTQYF. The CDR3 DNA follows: TGCGCCAGCAGCCAAGGGGTCCTTAGCACAGATACGCAGTATTTT.

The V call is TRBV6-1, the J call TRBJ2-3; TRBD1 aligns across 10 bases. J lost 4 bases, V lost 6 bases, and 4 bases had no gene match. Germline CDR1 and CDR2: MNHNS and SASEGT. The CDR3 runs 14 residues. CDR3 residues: CASRKTGGADTQYF. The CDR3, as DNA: TGTGCCAGCAGAAAGACAGGGGGCGCAGATACGCAGTATTTT.

CDR3: CASSLPGLAGGYEQFF. For the CDR3, the DNA is TGTGCCAGCAGCTTGCCGGGACTAGCGGGAGGGTATGAGCAGTTCTTC. This chain links TRBV5-4 with TRBJ2-1, with 16 bases lining up with TRBD2. The CDR3 runs to 16 residues. V gave up 1 base and J gave up 8 bases; unmatched junction bases: 3. Germline CDR1 reads SGHNT; CDR2 reads YYREEE (reference sequence). The complete variable domain, with remaining parts taken from reference TRBV5-4 and TRBJ2-1, reads ETGVTQSPTHLIKTRGQQVTLRCSSQSGHNTVSWYQQALGQGPQFIFQYYREEENGRGNFPPRFSGLQFPNYSSELNVNALELDDSALYLCASSLPGLAGGYEQFFGPGTRLTVL.

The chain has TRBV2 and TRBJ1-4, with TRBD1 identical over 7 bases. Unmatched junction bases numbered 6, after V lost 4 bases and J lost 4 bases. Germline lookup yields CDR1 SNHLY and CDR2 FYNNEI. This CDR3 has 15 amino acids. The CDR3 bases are TGTGCCAGCAGTGTGCCGGGACAGATTAATGAAAAACTGTTTTTT. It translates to CASSVPGQINEKLFF.

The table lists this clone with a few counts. The CDR3 sequence is CASSPGNQPQHF. The CDR3 nucleotides read TGTGCCAGCAGCCCGGGCAATCAGCCCCAGCATTTT. This chain links TRBV13 with TRBJ1-5; D call uncertain. The CDR3 loop spans 12 amino acids. V dropped 5 bases and J dropped 2 bases, with 4 bases sitting between them. The germline CDR1 and CDR2 sequences are PRHDT and FYEKMQ (reference sequence).

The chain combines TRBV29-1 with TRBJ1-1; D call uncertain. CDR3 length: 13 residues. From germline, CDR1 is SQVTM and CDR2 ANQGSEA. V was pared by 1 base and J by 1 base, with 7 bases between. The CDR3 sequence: CSVEGHQNTEAFF. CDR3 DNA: TGCAGCGTTGAAGGCCACCAGAACACTGAAGCTTTCTTT.

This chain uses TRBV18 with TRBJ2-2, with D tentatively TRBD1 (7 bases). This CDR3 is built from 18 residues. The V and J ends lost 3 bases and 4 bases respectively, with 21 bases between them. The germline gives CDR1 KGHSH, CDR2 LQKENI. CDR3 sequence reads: CASSPVTTGVGSTGELFF. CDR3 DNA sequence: TGTGCCAGCTCACCTGTCACAACAGGGGTCGGGAGCACCGGGGAGCTGTTTTTT.

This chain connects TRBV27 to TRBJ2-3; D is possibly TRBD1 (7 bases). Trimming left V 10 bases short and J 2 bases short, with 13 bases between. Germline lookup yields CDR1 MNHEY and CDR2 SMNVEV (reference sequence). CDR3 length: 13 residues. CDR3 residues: CATRQGLTDTQYF. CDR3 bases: TGTGCCACCAGACAGGGACTCACAGATACGCAGTATTTT.

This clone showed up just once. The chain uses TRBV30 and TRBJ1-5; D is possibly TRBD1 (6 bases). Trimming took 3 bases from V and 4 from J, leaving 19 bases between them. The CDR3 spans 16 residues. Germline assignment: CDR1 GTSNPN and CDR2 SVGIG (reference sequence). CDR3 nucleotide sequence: TGTGCCTGGAGCCTTCGGGGGACAATAGGGAATCAGCCCCAGCATTTT. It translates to CAWSLRGTIGNQPQHF.

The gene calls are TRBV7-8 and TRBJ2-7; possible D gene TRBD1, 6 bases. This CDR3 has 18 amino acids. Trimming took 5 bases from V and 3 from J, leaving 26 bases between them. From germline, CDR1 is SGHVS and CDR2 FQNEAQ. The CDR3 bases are TGTGCCAGCAGCCCGCGAACCGGGACACGGGACGCGGGCTACGAGCAGTACTTC. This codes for CASSPRTGTRDAGYEQYF.

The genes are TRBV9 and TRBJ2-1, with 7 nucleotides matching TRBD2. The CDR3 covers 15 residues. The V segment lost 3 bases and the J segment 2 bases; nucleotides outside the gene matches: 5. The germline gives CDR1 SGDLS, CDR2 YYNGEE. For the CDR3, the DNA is TGTGCCAGCAGCGAGGGGAGCGGGACCTACAATGAGCAGTTCTTC. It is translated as CASSEGSGTYNEQFF.

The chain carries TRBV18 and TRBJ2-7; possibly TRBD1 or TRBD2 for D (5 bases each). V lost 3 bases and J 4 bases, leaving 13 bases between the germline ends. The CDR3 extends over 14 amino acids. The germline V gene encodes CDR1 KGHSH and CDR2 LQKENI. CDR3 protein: CASSPGVYDYEQYF. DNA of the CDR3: TGTGCCAGCTCACCGGGGGTTTACGATTACGAGCAGTACTTC.

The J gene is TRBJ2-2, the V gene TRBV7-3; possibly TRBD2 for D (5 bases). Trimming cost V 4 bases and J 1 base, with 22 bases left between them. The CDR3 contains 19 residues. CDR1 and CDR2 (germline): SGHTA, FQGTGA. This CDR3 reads CASSWLGGLTTLNTGELFF. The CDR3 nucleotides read TGTGCCAGCAGCTGGCTCGGCGGGCTTACTACTTTGAACACCGGGGAGCTGTTTTTT.

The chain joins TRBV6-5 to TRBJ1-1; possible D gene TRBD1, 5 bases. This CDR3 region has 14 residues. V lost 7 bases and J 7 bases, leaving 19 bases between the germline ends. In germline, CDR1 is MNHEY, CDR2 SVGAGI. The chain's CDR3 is CASTPRGVGLEAFF. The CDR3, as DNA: TGTGCCAGCACCCCCCGGGGGGTGGGTCTTGAAGCTTTCTTT.

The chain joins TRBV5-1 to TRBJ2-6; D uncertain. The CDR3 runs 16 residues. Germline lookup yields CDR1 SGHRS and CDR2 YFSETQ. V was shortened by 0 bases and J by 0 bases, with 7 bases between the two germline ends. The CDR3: CASSLAAVSGANVLTF. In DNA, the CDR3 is TGCGCCAGCAGCTTGGCCGCGGTCTCTGGGGCCAACGTCCTGACTTTC.

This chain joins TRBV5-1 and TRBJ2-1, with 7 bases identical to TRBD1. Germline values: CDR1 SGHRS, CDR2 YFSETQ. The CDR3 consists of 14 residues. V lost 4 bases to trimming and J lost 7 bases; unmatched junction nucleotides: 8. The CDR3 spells CASSLKGAWNEQFF. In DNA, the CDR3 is TGCGCCAGCAGCCTAAAGGGGGCTTGGAATGAGCAGTTCTTC.

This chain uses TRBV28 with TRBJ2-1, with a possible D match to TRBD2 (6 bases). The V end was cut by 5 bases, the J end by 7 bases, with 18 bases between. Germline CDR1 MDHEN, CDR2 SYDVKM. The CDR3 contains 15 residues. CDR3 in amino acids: CASSRDFPMGNEQFF. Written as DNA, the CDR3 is TGTGCCAGCAGTCGGGACTTCCCAATGGGGAATGAGCAGTTCTTC.

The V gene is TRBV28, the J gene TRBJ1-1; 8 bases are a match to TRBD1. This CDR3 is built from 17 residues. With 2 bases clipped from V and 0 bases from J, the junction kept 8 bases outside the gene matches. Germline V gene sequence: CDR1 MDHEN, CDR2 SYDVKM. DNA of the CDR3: TGTGCCAGCAGTTTAAGTGGGACAGGAATCATGAACACTGAAGCTTTCTTT. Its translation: CASSLSGTGIMNTEAFF.

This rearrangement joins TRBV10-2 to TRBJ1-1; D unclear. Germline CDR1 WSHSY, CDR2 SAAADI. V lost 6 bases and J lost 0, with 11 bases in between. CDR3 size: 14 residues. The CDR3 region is CASRERLLNTEAFF. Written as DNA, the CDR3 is TGCGCCAGCAGAGAACGGCTATTGAACACTGAAGCTTTCTTT.

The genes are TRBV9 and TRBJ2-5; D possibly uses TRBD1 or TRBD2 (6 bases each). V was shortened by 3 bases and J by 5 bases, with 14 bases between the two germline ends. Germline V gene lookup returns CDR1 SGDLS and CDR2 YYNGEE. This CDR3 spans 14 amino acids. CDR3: CASSEMGGSETQYF. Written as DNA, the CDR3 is TGTGCCAGCAGCGAGATGGGGGGCAGCGAGACCCAGTACTTC.

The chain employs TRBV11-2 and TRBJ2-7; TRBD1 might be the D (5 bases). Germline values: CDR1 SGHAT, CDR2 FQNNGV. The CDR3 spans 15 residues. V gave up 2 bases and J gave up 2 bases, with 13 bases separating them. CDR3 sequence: CASSLWGSLTYEQYF. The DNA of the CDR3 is TGTGCCAGCAGCTTATGGGGCAGTTTAACCTACGAGCAGTACTTC.

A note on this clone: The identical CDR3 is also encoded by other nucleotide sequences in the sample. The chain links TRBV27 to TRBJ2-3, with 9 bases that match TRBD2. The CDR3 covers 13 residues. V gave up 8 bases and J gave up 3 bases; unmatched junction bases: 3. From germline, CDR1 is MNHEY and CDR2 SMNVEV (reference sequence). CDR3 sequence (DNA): TGTGCCAGCCGGCTAGCGGGAACAGATACGCAGTATTTT. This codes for CASRLAGTDTQYF.

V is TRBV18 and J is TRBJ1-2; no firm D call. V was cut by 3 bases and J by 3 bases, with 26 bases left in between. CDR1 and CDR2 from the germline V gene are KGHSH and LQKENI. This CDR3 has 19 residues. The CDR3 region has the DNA TGTGCCAGCTCACCCACCCGCCAAGCGGGGTTGAGCAGCTACTATGGCTACACCTTC. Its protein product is CASSPTRQAGLSSYYGYTF.

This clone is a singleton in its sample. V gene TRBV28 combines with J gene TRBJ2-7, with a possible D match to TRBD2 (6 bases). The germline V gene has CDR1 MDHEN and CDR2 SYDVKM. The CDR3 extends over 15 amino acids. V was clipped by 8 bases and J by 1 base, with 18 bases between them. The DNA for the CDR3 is TGTGCCAGCGAGGGGCGGGGAGAGAGTTCCTACGAGCAGTACTTC. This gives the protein CASEGRGESSYEQYF.

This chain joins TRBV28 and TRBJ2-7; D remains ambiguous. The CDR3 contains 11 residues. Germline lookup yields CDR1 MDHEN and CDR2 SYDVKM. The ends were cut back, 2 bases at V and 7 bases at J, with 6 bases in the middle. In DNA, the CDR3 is TGTGCCAGCAGTTTAATGAATGAGCAGTACTTC. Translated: CASSLMNEQYF.

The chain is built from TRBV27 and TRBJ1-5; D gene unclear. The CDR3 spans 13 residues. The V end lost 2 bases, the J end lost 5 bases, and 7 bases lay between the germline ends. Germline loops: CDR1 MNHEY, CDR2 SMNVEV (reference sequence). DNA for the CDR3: TGTGCCAGCAGTTTAATGTGGGATCAGCCCCAGCATTTT. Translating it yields CASSLMWDQPQHF.

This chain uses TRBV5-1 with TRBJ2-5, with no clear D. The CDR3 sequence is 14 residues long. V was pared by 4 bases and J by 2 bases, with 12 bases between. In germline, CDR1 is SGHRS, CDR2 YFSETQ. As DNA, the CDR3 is TGCGCCAGCAGCCCTACCCCCCCTCAAGAGACCCAGTACTTC. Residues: CASSPTPPQETQYF.

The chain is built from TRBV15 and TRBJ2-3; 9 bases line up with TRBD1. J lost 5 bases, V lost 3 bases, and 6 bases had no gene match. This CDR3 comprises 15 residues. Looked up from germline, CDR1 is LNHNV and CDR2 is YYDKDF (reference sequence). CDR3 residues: CATSRLGQGLDTQYF. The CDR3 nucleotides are TGTGCCACCAGCAGGTTGGGACAGGGTTTAGATACGCAGTATTTT.

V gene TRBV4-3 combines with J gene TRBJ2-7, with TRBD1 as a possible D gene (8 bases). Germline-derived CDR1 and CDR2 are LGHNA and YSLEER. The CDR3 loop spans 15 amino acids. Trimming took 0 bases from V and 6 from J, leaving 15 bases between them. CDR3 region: CASSQDGTGGVEQYF. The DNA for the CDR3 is TGCGCCAGCAGCCAAGATGGTACAGGGGGGGTCGAGCAGTACTTC.